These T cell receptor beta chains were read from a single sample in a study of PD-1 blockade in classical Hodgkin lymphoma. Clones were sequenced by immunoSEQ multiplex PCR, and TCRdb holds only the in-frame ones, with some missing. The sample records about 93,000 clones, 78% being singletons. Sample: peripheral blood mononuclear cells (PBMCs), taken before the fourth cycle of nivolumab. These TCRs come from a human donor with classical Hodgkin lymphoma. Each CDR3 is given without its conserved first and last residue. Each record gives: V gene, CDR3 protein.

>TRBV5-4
ASRYGQGDTQY
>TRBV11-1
ASSSFGRNAQETQY
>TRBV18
ASSLSTSGLMDEQF
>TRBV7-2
ASSSAGGTGELF
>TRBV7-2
ASSLSRGGDTQY
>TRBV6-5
ASSRGSYTGELF
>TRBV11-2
ASSPSGQVNQPQH
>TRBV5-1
ASSLEGDSNQPQH
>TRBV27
ASSLLGRVHEQY
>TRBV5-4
ASSSGTSGGGYEQF
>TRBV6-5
ASTLQGARTGELF
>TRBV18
ASSALSGYTEAF
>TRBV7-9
ASSFRDSFVGELF
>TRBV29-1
SVEDPATGGTYNEQF
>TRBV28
ASSSPWDSFNYGYT
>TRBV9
ASSPGTGGSYEQY
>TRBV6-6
ASSFSRDSLRNEQY
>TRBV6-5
ASMPRGVREKLF